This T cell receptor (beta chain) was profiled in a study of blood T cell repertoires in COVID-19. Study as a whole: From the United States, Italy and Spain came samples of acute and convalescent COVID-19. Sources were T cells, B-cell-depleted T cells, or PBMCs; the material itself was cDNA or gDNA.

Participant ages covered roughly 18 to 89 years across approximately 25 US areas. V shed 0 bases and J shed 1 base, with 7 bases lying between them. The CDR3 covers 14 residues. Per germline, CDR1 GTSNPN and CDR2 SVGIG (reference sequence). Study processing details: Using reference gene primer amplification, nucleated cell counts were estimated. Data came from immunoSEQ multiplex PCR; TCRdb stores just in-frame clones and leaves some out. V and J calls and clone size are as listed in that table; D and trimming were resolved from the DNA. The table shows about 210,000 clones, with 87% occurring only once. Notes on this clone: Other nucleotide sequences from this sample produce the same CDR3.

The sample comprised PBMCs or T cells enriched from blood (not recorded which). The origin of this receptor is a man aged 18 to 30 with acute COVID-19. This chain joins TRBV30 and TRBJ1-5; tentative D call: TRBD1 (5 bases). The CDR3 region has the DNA TGTGCCTGGAGTGTATCAGGGAGCAATCAGCCCCAGCATTTT. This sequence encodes CAWSVSGSNQPQHF.